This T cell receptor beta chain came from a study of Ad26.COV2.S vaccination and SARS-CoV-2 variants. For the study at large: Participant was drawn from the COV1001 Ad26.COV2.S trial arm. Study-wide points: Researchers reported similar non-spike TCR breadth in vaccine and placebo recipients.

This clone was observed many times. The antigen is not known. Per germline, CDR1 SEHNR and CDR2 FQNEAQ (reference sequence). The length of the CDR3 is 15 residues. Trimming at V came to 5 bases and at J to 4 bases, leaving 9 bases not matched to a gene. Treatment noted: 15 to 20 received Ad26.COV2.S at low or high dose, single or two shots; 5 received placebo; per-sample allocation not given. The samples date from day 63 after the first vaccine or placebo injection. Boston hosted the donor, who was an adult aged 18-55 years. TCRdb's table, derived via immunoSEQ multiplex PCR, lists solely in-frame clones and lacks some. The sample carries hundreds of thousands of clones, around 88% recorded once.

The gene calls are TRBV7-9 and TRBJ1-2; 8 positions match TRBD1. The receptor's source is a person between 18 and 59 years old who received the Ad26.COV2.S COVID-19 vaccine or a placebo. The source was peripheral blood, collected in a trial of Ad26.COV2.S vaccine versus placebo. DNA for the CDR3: TGTGCCAGCAGCCCCGGACAGGGAGTAACCTATGGCTACACCTTC. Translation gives CASSPGQGVTYGYTF.